The TCR beta chain described here comes from a study of Graves' ophthalmopathy and Graves' hyperthyroidism. This clonotype was found a few times. The CDR3 spans 16 residues. Germline loops: CDR1 DFQATT, CDR2 SNEGSKA (reference sequence). V lost 0 bases, J lost 3 bases, and 12 bases lay in between. Researchers took RNA transcripts and amplified TCR beta CDR3 regions from them. An opening RT-PCR round employed HTBI primers and preceded a second-round multiplex PCR. TCRdb analysed the multiplex PCR reads with MiXCR anew, one entry per CDR3 protein. This sample has about 700,000 distinct CDR3 sequences; roughly 41% occur once, and the top ten carry 40% to 55%.

Sample: peripheral blood. The receptor was derived from an adult man with Graves' ophthalmopathy. The V and J genes are TRBV20-1 and TRBJ1-6; D is uncertain. The CDR3 sequence: CSARDLRPGYNSPLHF. The CDR3 DNA follows: TGCAGTGCTAGAGATTTACGACCCGGCTATAATTCACCCCTCCACTTT.